Described below is a single TCR beta chain sequence and its context. Primers used in a second PCR of about 7 to 11 cycles were a sample-barcoded 5' primer and a J-beta primer mix. TCRdb reprocessed the 5' RACE reads with MiXCR, giving one entry per CDR3 protein. The sample lists roughly 900,000 distinct CDR3 sequences, approximately 49% seen once, with roughly 13% in the top ten. The sample originates from a study of blood T cells in healthy people across ages. V shed 7 bases and J shed 4 bases, with 12 bases lying between them. From germline, CDR1 is LGHDT and CDR2 YNNKEL (reference sequence). This CDR3 has 13 residues.

Specimen: blood. The clonotype originates from a man aged 25 to 45 in good health. The rearrangement uses TRBV3-1 and TRBJ2-3; possible D gene TRBD1, 6 bases. This CDR3 reads CASNAPGADTQYF. The CDR3 DNA reads as TGTGCCAGCAACGCCCCAGGGGCAGATACGCAGTATTTT.